The clone carrying this T cell receptor (beta chain) was picked up a small number of times. Its cognate antigen is unknown. MiXCR was run by TCRdb on the reads, yielding one entry per CDR3 protein. Of some 700,000 distinct CDR3 sequences listed, roughly 30% were seen once; the top ten hold 15% to 20%. The CDR3 contains 15 residues. V was shortened by 6 bases and J by 2 bases, with 13 bases between the two germline ends. These data come from a study of T cell repertoires in cytomegalovirus infection. The TCR comes from a human donor in good health (CMV status not recorded). Some clones in this sample may be carry-over from other donors' samples. Sequences were derived from cultured PBMCs, sampled from culture after CMV antigen stimulation. V and J are TRBV12-3 or TRBV12-4 and TRBJ1-4; D unresolved. The CDR3 bases are TGTGCCAGCAGCTGGGGAGTGGGCACTAATGAAAAACTGTTTTTT. It yields the protein CASSWGVGTNEKLFF.